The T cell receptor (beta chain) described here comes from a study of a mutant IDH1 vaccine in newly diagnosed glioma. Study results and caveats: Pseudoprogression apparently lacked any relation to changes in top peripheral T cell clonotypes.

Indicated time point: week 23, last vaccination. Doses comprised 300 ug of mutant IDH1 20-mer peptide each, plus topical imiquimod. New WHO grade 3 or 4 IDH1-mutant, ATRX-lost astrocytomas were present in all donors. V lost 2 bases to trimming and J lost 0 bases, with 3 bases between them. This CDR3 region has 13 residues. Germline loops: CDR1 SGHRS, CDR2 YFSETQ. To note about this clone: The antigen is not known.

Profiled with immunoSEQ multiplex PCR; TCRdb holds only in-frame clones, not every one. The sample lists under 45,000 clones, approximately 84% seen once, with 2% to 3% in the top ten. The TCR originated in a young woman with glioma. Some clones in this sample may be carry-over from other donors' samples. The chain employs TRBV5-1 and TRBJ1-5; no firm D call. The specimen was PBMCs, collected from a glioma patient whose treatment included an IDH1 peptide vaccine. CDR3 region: CASSFNSNQPQHF. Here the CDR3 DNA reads TGCGCCAGCAGCTTCAATAGCAATCAGCCCCAGCATTTT.